The present entry profiles one T cell receptor beta chain with its context. This clonotype was counted only a few times. Its antigen remains unidentified. No base quality information exists; no much larger clone differs at one position. Including the terminal cysteine and phenylalanine, the CDR3 comprises 15 residues. Here the CDR3 DNA is all that survives: 45 bases in frame from base 1. The germline V gene provides CDR1 LGHNA and CDR2 YSLEER. Trimming takes 0 bases off V and 3 bases off J; junction bases not matched to a gene: 3. TCR cDNA was synthesized by 5'RACE template switching, through which a universal primer site and unique molecular identifiers were introduced. Priming of cDNA synthesis was performed from both the TCR alpha and TCR beta constant segments. Two PCR steps were used to amplify libraries, with sample barcodes and sequencing adapters being added in the second step. Libraries were sequenced on Illumina HiSeq 2500 (2x100 bp) or NovaSeq (2x150 bp). The authors' pipeline ran thus. MIGEC handled demultiplexing of reads and collapsing into UMI consensus sequences, while MiXCR performed V(D)J alignment. Vaccine-responding clonotypes were defined with edgeR using replicate PBMC samples, requiring FDR below 0.01 and a log2 fold change above 5 up to day 15. Each bulk clonotype was labeled CD4 or CD8 based on which sequenced repertoire, CD4 or CD8, contained the clonotype at higher abundance. TCRdb reanalyzed the raw reads on its own, using fastp at Q25 for trimming and MiXCR for clone calling, and kept in-frame beta chains. Identical CDR3 protein sequences are pooled into one entry, listed with their most common genes and DNA. TCRdb assigned the V and J calls; the authors' analysis was not used. In this sample the table shows approximately 610,000 distinct CDR3 sequences, about a sixth of which occur a single time. Clones ranked in the top ten supply about 18% of the sample.

Taken with the paper, the label for treatment or condition translates to: live attenuated yellow fever vaccine strain. Two biological replicates of bulk PBMCs were collected at each blood-draw timepoint. PBMCs were isolated from peripheral blood using a standard Ficoll-Paque protocol. TriZol was used to extract RNA from bulk PBMCs, CD4 and CD8 fractions, and dextramer-positive and dextramer-negative fractions. This record belongs to a study of T cells after yellow fever vaccination (dated by TCRdb to the late 2010s). Notes on the research overall: The SMART-Seq v4 Ultra Low Input RNA kit was used to prepare libraries from fractions with low cell numbers. To track T-cell clones before and after primary and booster YFV17D yellow fever vaccination, bulk TCR alpha and beta repertoires were sequenced longitudinally. Two healthy male donors made up the cohort, one aged 18 to 29 years and the other aged 30 to 40 years. Blood was drawn at multiple timepoints before and after primary and secondary immunization, with bulk PBMC replicates and cell subsets isolated. The paper's findings and limits, for the study overall: Because abundant contaminating clonotypes from the bulk population could be contained in FACS-sorted repertoires, computational filtering was required. Most clones expanded after primary vaccination were re-detected after the booster (about 96% of CD4 and 88% of CD8), suggesting broad memory maintenance. A small fraction of clonotypes showed up in both the CD4 and CD8 compartments, probably as a result of convergent recombination. Because only a couple of donors were included in the study, the extent to which the findings can be generalized is limited. Compared with the primary T-cell response, the secondary T-cell response was weaker but faster, peaking on day 5 rather than day 15.

The receptor was isolated from a young man who received the YFV17D yellow fever vaccine. The chain links TRBV4-3 with TRBJ2-7; a stretch of 9 junction bases matches TRBD2. Sequencing used PBMCs, obtained less than 6 days after the first yellow fever vaccination. The CDR3 protein sequence reads: CASSQDASGVYEQYF. The nucleotides are TGCGCCAGCAGCCAAGATGCTAGCGGGGTCTACGAGCAGTACTTC.